These 30 T cell receptor beta chains came from one sample sequenced in a study of T cell responses to AZD1222 COVID-19 vaccine (dated by TCRdb to 2020 to 2023). Receptor libraries were prepared by the immunoSEQ multiplex PCR assay. TCRdb mirrors the immuneACCESS table, restricted to in-frame sequences. Some clones are absent from its copies; in checked studies, under half trace to an unresolved V gene, and the reason for the others is unknown. Present in this sample are some 130,000 clones, more than 85% of which were seen just once. Under 10% of the sample goes to the ten largest clones. The sample's time point label is to be understood as: baseline before first vaccination. The sequenced sample was peripheral blood, obtained on day 0 of AZD1222 vaccination. The receptors originated from an adult in good health.

This chain joins TRBV19 and TRBJ1-1; TRBD1 matches at 12 bases. This CDR3 has 18 residues. Trimming took 1 base from V and 3 from J; bases not matched to a gene: 9. Germline loops: CDR1 LNHDA, CDR2 SQIVND (reference sequence). CDR3 amino acids: CASSIGSGTGGWDTEAFF. CDR3 coding DNA: TGTGCCAGTAGTATAGGGTCCGGGACAGGGGGCTGGGACACTGAAGCTTTCTTT.

This clone was seen only once. V is TRBV27 and J is TRBJ1-1; no clear D gene. The V and J ends lost 1 base and 1 base respectively, with 13 bases between them. CDR1 and CDR2 (germline): MNHEY, SMNVEV (reference sequence). This CDR3 region has 16 residues. The CDR3 sequence is CASSLWQPKRNTEAFF. The CDR3 DNA reads TGTGCCAGCAGTTTATGGCAGCCTAAACGGAACACTGAAGCTTTCTTT.

The chain links TRBV9 to TRBJ1-4; 9 bases map to TRBD1. CDR3 size: 16 residues. The germline gives CDR1 SGDLS, CDR2 YYNGEE. V dropped 3 bases and J dropped 7; count of bases not matched to a gene: 10. The CDR3 reads CASSDDRGVGGEKLFF. DNA of the CDR3: TGTGCCAGCAGCGACGACAGGGGGGTGGGTGGTGAAAAACTGTTTTTT.

The chain uses TRBV3-1 (or the pseudogene TRBV3-2) and TRBJ1-3; maybe TRBD1 (6 bases). This CDR3 has 15 residues. V lost 6 bases, J lost 0 bases, and 12 bases lay in between. Germline CDR1 is LGHDT and CDR2 is YNNKEL (reference sequence). The CDR3 bases are TGTGCCAGCAGTTTTACAGGGTCCTCTGGAAACACCATATATTTT. Translated: CASSFTGSSGNTIYF.

V and J are TRBV19 and TRBJ1-1; a weak D match, TRBD1 (5 bases). Trimming took 3 bases from V and 2 from J, leaving 7 bases between them. This CDR3 spans 13 amino acids. Germline CDR1 reads LNHDA; CDR2 reads SQIVND (reference sequence). CDR3 bases: TGTGCCAGTAGTATGGGGGGTAACACTGAAGCTTTCTTT. The encoded protein is CASSMGGNTEAFF.

The chain links TRBV5-1 to TRBJ2-7; 9 bases fit TRBD1. The CDR3 covers 15 residues. The V segment lost 4 bases and the J segment 0 bases; nucleotides outside the gene matches: 5. The germline CDR1 and CDR2 sequences are SGHRS and YFSETQ. Written as DNA, the CDR3 is TGCGCCAGCAGCCGACCGGGACAGGGCTCCTACGAGCAGTACTTC. Protein product: CASSRPGQGSYEQYF.

The CDR3 sequence: CASSKPGQGRDGYEQYF. Written as DNA, the CDR3 is TGTGCCAGCAGCAAACCGGGACAGGGTAGGGATGGCTACGAGCAGTACTTC. V usage is TRBV21-1 and J usage is TRBJ2-7; TRBD1 reflects the table's D call only, with no check against the DNA. TRBV21-1 is a recognized pseudogene. The CDR3 totals 17 residues.

The chain employs TRBV15 and TRBJ1-1; D gene ambiguous. The V gene lost 0 bases and the J gene lost 2 bases, with 7 bases spanning the gap. Germline V CDR1 and CDR2: LNHNV, YYDKDF (reference sequence). The CDR3 is made up of 14 amino acids. CDR3 sequence reads: CATSRDEQNTEAFF. CDR3 in DNA: TGTGCCACCAGCAGAGATGAACAAAACACTGAAGCTTTCTTT.

V is TRBV3-1 (or the pseudogene TRBV3-2) and J is TRBJ2-7, with a tentative D call TRBD1 (5 bases). V was cut by 1 base and J by 0 bases, with 7 bases left in between. The CDR3 runs 14 residues. Germline values: CDR1 LGHDT, CDR2 YNNKEL (reference sequence). The CDR3 reads CASSQGQGSYEQYF. Written as DNA, the CDR3 is TGTGCCAGCAGCCAAGGGCAGGGCTCCTACGAGCAGTACTTC.

V usage is TRBV7-2 and J usage is TRBJ2-5; 8 positions agree with TRBD2. Germline-derived CDR1 and CDR2 are SGHTA and FQGNSA. V lost 2 bases and J lost 5; bases outside the gene matches: 4. This CDR3 contains 14 residues. The CDR3 DNA reads as TGTGCCAGCAGCTTAACGGGGGGGCATGAGACCCAGTACTTC. This sequence encodes CASSLTGGHETQYF.

V usage is TRBV7-2 and J usage is TRBJ2-7; possible D gene TRBD2, 6 bases. The ends were cut back, 5 bases at V and 2 bases at J, with 16 bases in the middle. The CDR3 runs 15 residues. The germline CDR1 and CDR2 sequences are SGHTA and FQGNSA. The chain's CDR3 is CASSPPGGGTYEQYF. The DNA of the CDR3 is TGTGCCAGCAGCCCACCGGGTGGGGGGACCTACGAGCAGTACTTC.

This clone was picked up one time. The gene calls are TRBV18 and TRBJ1-1, with D possibly being TRBD1 (6 bases). V lost 3 bases, J lost 1 base, and 15 bases lay in between. The CDR3 loop spans 16 amino acids. Germline CDR1 reads KGHSH; CDR2 reads LQKENI. CDR3 protein: CASSPSGGRGNTEAFF. The CDR3 DNA reads TGTGCCAGCTCACCTTCGGGGGGCAGGGGGAACACTGAAGCTTTCTTT.

This chain uses TRBV4-3 with TRBJ1-1; tentatively, D is TRBD1 (5 bases). V dropped 8 bases and J dropped 5 bases, with 18 bases sitting between them. The CDR3 spans 14 residues. From germline, CDR1 is LGHNA and CDR2 YSLEER. CDR3 loop: CASSHQGLGTEAFF. In DNA form, the CDR3 reads TGCGCCAGCTCCCACCAGGGATTGGGGACTGAAGCTTTCTTT.

The rearrangement uses TRBV29-1 and TRBJ2-7; D may be TRBD1 (5 bases). The CDR3 contains 12 residues. Trimming cost V 4 bases and J 2 bases, with 9 bases left between them. CDR1 is SQVTM and CDR2 is ANQGSEA in the germline V gene. CDR3 DNA sequence: TGCAGCGTTGGACAGAGGACCTACGAGCAGTACTTC. Its protein product is CSVGQRTYEQYF.

V usage is TRBV5-1 and J usage is TRBJ1-6; 7 bases line up with TRBD1. The germline CDR1 and CDR2 sequences are SGHRS and YFSETQ. The CDR3 runs 16 residues. Germline trimming cut 4 bases from V and 10 bases from J; bases unmatched to any gene: 14. The CDR3 sequence: CASSPSWTGVWSPLHF. DNA for the CDR3: TGCGCCAGCAGCCCTTCCTGGACAGGCGTATGGTCACCCCTCCACTTT.

V gene TRBV10-3 combines with J gene TRBJ2-5; possibly TRBD1 or TRBD2 for D (6 bases each). The CDR3 length is 15 residues. V shed 6 bases and J shed 1 base, with 15 bases lying between them. CDR1 and CDR2 from the germline V gene are ENHRY and SYGVKD. The DNA of the CDR3 is TGTGCCATCAGAAGCTCGTCGGGGGCCCAAGAGACCCAGTACTTC. Translation gives CAIRSSSGAQETQYF.

The V gene is TRBV18, the J gene TRBJ2-5; 9 nucleotides align to TRBD2. This CDR3 spans 15 amino acids. Germline-derived CDR1 and CDR2 are KGHSH and LQKENI. V was clipped by 3 bases and J by 4 bases; unmatched bases: 6. CDR3 sequence (DNA): TGTGCCAGCTCACCCCCGGGACTAGCATTAGAGACCCAGTACTTC. Its protein is CASSPPGLALETQYF.

The genes are TRBV12-3 or TRBV12-4 and TRBJ1-1; D gene ambiguous. Deletions cut 1 base from V and 1 base from J, with 1 base between. The CDR3 runs 12 residues. CDR3 residues: CASSLENTEAFF. CDR3 nucleotides: TGTGCCAGCAGTTTAGAGAACACTGAAGCTTTCTTT.

The J gene is TRBJ2-2, the V gene TRBV4-2, with TRBD1 matching 9 bases. Germline CDR1 is LGHNA and CDR2 is YNFKEQ. The ends lost 3 bases at V and 2 bases at J; junction bases unmatched: 10. This CDR3 spans 18 amino acids. The CDR3 DNA reads as TGTGCCAGCAGCCATTATTCGGGACAGGGTTTAAACACCGGGGAGCTGTTTTTT. This codes for CASSHYSGQGLNTGELFF.

V and J are TRBV9 and TRBJ1-1; 7 bases are a match to TRBD1. J was trimmed by 2 bases and V by 0 bases; bases with no gene match: 4. CDR1 SGDLS and CDR2 YYNGEE come from the germline V gene. The CDR3 has 15 amino acids. CDR3 in amino acids: CASSVGDRVNTEAFF. The CDR3 bases are TGTGCCAGCAGCGTAGGAGACAGGGTTAACACTGAAGCTTTCTTT.

V gene TRBV18 combines with J gene TRBJ1-2; 9 nucleotides agree with TRBD1. The CDR3 is 14 amino acids. Trimming removed 5 bases from V and 8 bases from J; junction bases left unmatched: 9. CDR1 and CDR2 (germline): KGHSH, LQKENI. CDR3 sequence (DNA): TGTGCCAGCTCAGTACCCGGGACAGGGAAAGGCTACACCTTC. Encoded protein: CASSVPGTGKGYTF.

V usage is TRBV19 and J usage is TRBJ1-2, with 9 bases matching TRBD1. The length of the CDR3 is 17 residues. Per the germline V gene, CDR1 is LNHDA and CDR2 is SQIVND (reference sequence). The V gene end was trimmed by 1 base and the J gene end by 3 bases; junction bases not matched to a gene: 9. CDR3 region: CASSIVNPGQGHYGYTF. The CDR3 coding sequence is TGTGCCAGTAGTATAGTGAACCCGGGACAGGGACACTATGGCTACACCTTC.

The V gene is TRBV3-1 (or the pseudogene TRBV3-2), the J gene TRBJ2-5, with TRBD2 matching 8 bases. V dropped 3 bases and J dropped 5; count of bases not matched to a gene: 8. From germline, CDR1 is LGHDT and CDR2 YNNKEL (reference sequence). The length of the CDR3 is 15 residues. CDR3 protein: CASSQQAGAGETQYF. Here the CDR3 DNA reads TGTGCCAGCAGCCAGCAAGCGGGGGCGGGGGAGACCCAGTACTTC.

This sequence joins TRBV2 and TRBJ1-5; maybe TRBD1 (6 bases). Looked up from germline, CDR1 is SNHLY and CDR2 is FYNNEI. The ends were cut back, 6 bases at V and 6 bases at J, with 12 bases in the middle. The length of the CDR3 is 13 residues. CDR3 sequence (DNA): TGTGCCAGCAGGCAAAGCAGGGGTCAGCCCCAGCATTTT. Protein product: CASRQSRGQPQHF.

CDR3 nucleotides: TGTGCCAGCAGACCACCCGGGACGGCTGCTTCACCCCTCCACTTT. This codes for CASRPPGTAASPLHF. This rearrangement joins TRBV7-3 to TRBJ1-6, with D tentatively TRBD1 (5 bases). This CDR3 comprises 15 residues. The ends were cut back, 6 bases at V and 9 bases at J, with 18 bases in the middle. From germline, CDR1 is SGHTA and CDR2 FQGTGA.

The rearrangement links TRBV30 to TRBJ1-5; D gene unclear. The CDR3 covers 13 residues. CDR1 is GTSNPN and CDR2 is SVGIG in the germline V gene (reference sequence). The germline V and J ends were trimmed by 1 base and 4 bases, with 8 bases remaining between them. CDR3 coding DNA: TGTGCCTGGAGTGCGACGGTTAATCAGCCCCAGCATTTT. Its translation is CAWSATVNQPQHF.

This chain connects TRBV18 to TRBJ1-2; D possibly corresponds to TRBD1 (5 bases). This CDR3 spans 12 amino acids. Looked up from germline, CDR1 is KGHSH and CDR2 is LQKENI. Trimming cost V 4 bases and J 8 bases, with 11 bases left between them. CDR3: CASSQGTGGYTF. DNA for the CDR3: TGTGCCAGCTCACAGGGGACGGGCGGCTACACCTTC.

This chain connects TRBV29-1 to TRBJ1-2; perhaps TRBD1 as D (6 bases). V lost 7 bases and J lost 7, with 13 bases in between. CDR1 and CDR2 (germline): SQVTM, ANQGSEA. The CDR3 length is 11 residues. The CDR3: CSAEGGFGYTF. The CDR3 DNA follows: TGCAGCGCCGAAGGGGGGTTTGGCTACACCTTC. Full variable domain (rest looked up from reference TRBV29-1 and TRBJ1-2): SAVISQKPSRDICQRGTSLTIQCQVDSQVTMMFWYRQQPGQSLTLIATANQGSEATYESGFVIDKFPISRPNLTFSTLTVSNMSPEDSSIYLCSAEGGFGYTFGSGTRLTVV.

The genes are TRBV7-9 and TRBJ2-2; D may be TRBD1 (6 bases). Germline V gene data show CDR1 as SEHNR and CDR2 as FQNEAQ (reference sequence). With 4 bases removed from V and 4 bases from J, the gap between germline ends came to 10 bases. CDR3 length equals 14 residues. The CDR3 protein is CASSSLGATGELFF. The CDR3, as DNA: TGTGCCAGCAGCTCGTTGGGGGCCACCGGGGAGCTGTTTTTT.

This sequence joins TRBV12-5 and TRBJ1-5; the D is unclear. Germline assignment: CDR1 LGHNT and CDR2 FRNRAP. This CDR3 has 13 amino acids. V was clipped by 7 bases and J by 3 bases, with 10 bases between them. This chain's CDR3 is CASAASDNQPQHF. In DNA, the CDR3 is TGTGCTAGTGCCGCGTCGGACAATCAGCCCCAGCATTTT. The full variable domain, rest sourced from reference TRBV12-5 and TRBJ1-5, is DARVTQTPRHKVTEMGQEVTMRCQPILGHNTVFWYRQTMMQGLELLAYFRNRAPLDDSGMPKDRFSAEMPDATLATLKIQPSEPRDSAVYFCASAASDNQPQHFGDGTRLSIL.